This T cell receptor (beta chain) is from a study of neurological immune-mediated disorders. Study-wide results and limits: Private repertoires in all groups were suggested by the absence of shared CDR3 amino acid sequences among expanded clones across subjects.

Time point in this sample: technical triplicate 2. Source material was 2 million unsorted PBMCs, stored at -80 °C in RNAlater. Synthesis of cDNA was performed by 5'RACE using 10-nucleotide random UMIs. TCRdb passed the 5' RACE reads through MiXCR, listing each CDR3 protein once. The profile covers about 59,000 distinct CDR3 sequences, with 24% appearing a single time and about 4.9% taken by the ten largest. This CDR3 contains 13 residues. V gave up 3 bases and J gave up 8 bases, with 12 bases separating them. In germline, CDR1 is PRHDT, CDR2 FYEKMQ (reference sequence). This clonotype was detected many times. Its specificity is unknown.

The chain links TRBV13 to TRBJ2-3, with D tentatively TRBD1 or TRBD2 (5 bases each). Sequencing used PBMCs. This receptor was obtained from a man aged 60 to 75 with HTLV-1-associated myelopathy (HAM/TSP). As DNA, the CDR3 is TGTGCCAGCAGCTTGGGACCGGTGGGTACGCAGTATTTT. Protein product: CASSLGPVGTQYF.